What follows are 23 T cell receptor beta chains derived from one specimen sequenced in a study of T-cell memory formation after mild COVID-19. TCRdb analysed the 5' RACE reads with MiXCR anew, one entry per CDR3 protein. The data show 350,000 to 550,000 distinct CDR3 sequences, roughly 17% seen once. The specimen was PBMCs or a T cell subset sorted from them (not recorded which). These receptors were obtained from a man younger than 35 who had mild COVID-19 (a few samples of this study predate the infection). Cell type and time point are not known.

This chain uses TRBV7-2 with TRBJ1-2; D gene ambiguous. Germline loops: CDR1 SGHTA, CDR2 FQGNSA. V lost 4 bases and J lost 8, with 14 bases in between. The CDR3 loop spans 13 amino acids. The CDR3, as DNA: TGTGCCAGCAGCTCGGTGGTTCTGGGGGGCTACACCTTC. Translating it yields CASSSVVLGGYTF.

There are a few counts of this clonotype. The chain is built from TRBV7-9 and TRBJ2-7, with unresolved D. Germline CDR1 reads SEHNR; CDR2 reads FQNEAQ (reference sequence). This CDR3 has 11 residues. V was pared by 1 base and J by 5 bases, with 3 bases between. The CDR3 DNA follows: TGTGCCAGCAGCTTAGTTCACGAGCAGTACTTC. Protein: CASSLVHEQYF.

There are a few counts of this clonotype. The rearrangement joins TRBV12-3 or TRBV12-4 to TRBJ2-1, with D uncertain. Trimming took off 8 bases at V and 7 bases at J, with 9 bases between the two ends. This CDR3 has 11 residues. CDR3: CASDGWNEQFF. Written as DNA, the CDR3 is TGTGCCAGCGACGGTTGGAATGAGCAGTTCTTC.

This clonotype was detected only a few times. The chain combines TRBV12-3 or TRBV12-4 with TRBJ2-1; D is possibly TRBD2 (5 bases). Trimming pared 2 bases from V and 10 bases from J, leaving 12 bases between. This CDR3 contains 13 residues. Here the CDR3 reads CASSLNQLGEQFF. CDR3 in DNA: TGTGCCAGCAGTTTAAATCAACTAGGCGAGCAGTTCTTC.

The chain joins TRBV9 to TRBJ2-7, with unresolved D. V was shortened by 0 bases and J by 4 bases, with 11 bases between the two germline ends. Germline loops: CDR1 SGDLS, CDR2 YYNGEE. The CDR3 is 14 amino acids. This CDR3 is CASSVGESLYEQYF. In nucleotides, the CDR3 is TGTGCCAGCAGCGTAGGGGAATCTCTATACGAGCAGTACTTC.

This sequence joins TRBV7-2 and TRBJ1-1; D is unclear. The CDR3 runs 13 residues. Germline CDR1 reads SGHTA; CDR2 reads FQGNSA. V shed 8 bases and J shed 11 bases, with 21 bases lying between them. The CDR3 is CASCPSILTRAFF. The CDR3 bases are TGTGCCAGCTGTCCCTCCATTCTGACTCGGGCTTTCTTT.

This clonotype appeared a few times. The CDR3 reads CSVEKITLAGWDTQYF. The CDR3 DNA reads TGCAGCGTTGAGAAAATCACGCTAGCGGGGTGGGATACGCAGTATTTT. This chain uses TRBV29-1 with TRBJ2-3; TRBD2 aligns across 9 bases. V lost 3 bases and J lost 6; bases outside the gene matches: 13. In germline, CDR1 is SQVTM, CDR2 ANQGSEA. The CDR3 length is 16 residues.

The chain carries TRBV5-1 and TRBJ2-7, with unresolved D. This CDR3 comprises 13 residues. Trimming stripped 4 bases from V and 6 bases from J, with 14 bases between. Germline lookup yields CDR1 SGHRS and CDR2 YFSETQ. The CDR3: CASSPTTDLEQYF. The CDR3 region has the DNA TGCGCCAGCAGCCCTACGACGGATCTCGAGCAGTACTTC.

The gene calls are TRBV27 and TRBJ1-2; D is unresolved. Germline-derived CDR1 and CDR2 are MNHEY and SMNVEV (reference sequence). The CDR3 has 16 residues. V lost 1 base and J 8 bases, leaving 20 bases between the germline ends. The CDR3 here is CASSLYPLDRAWGYTF. The CDR3 DNA is TGTGCCAGCAGTTTATACCCCCTCGACCGGGCCTGGGGCTACACCTTC.

Remarks on this clonotype: A read error may produce the germline difference seen at one junction end. The rearrangement uses TRBV12-3 or TRBV12-4 and TRBJ2-3; tentatively, D is TRBD2 (6 bases). This CDR3 region has 16 residues. CDR3 protein: CASRLGAGTSGDTQYF. The CDR3 DNA follows: TGTGCCAGCAGATTAGGAGCGGGCACCTCGGGGGATACGCAGTATTTT.

The rearrangement links TRBV6-7 to TRBJ2-3; 8 bases align to TRBD1. TRBV6-7 is assigned to the ORF class and has an uncertain function. CDR3 size: 17 residues. V lost 4 bases and J lost 3; bases outside the gene matches: 12. The CDR3 sequence: CASSSAGWDRSTDTQYF. CDR3 in DNA: TGTGCCAGCAGTTCGGCCGGATGGGACAGGAGTACAGATACGCAGTATTTT.

In this sample, this clonotype turned up a few times. The CDR3 DNA follows: TGCAGCGTGGAGACAGAACACTATGGCTACACCTTC. Amino acid sequence: CSVETEHYGYTF. V gene TRBV29-1 combines with J gene TRBJ1-2; a possible D gene is TRBD1 (5 bases). CDR1 and CDR2 from the germline V gene are SQVTM and ANQGSEA. Trimming pared 6 bases from V and 3 bases from J, leaving 11 bases between. This CDR3 is built from 12 residues.

The sample holds a few counts of this clonotype. The rearrangement joins TRBV18 to TRBJ1-4; D is undetermined. Germline CDR1 KGHSH, CDR2 LQKENI. Trimming took 2 bases from V and 1 from J, leaving 5 bases between them. CDR3 length equals 14 residues. CDR3 in DNA: TGTGCCAGCTCACCAGTAGGAACTAATGAAAAACTGTTTTTT. This gives the protein CASSPVGTNEKLFF.

This clonotype has just a few counts. The chain combines TRBV9 with TRBJ1-5; TRBD1 matches at 9 bases. The V gene end was trimmed by 3 bases and the J gene end by 6 bases; junction bases not matched to a gene: 4. Germline CDR1 and CDR2: SGDLS and YYNGEE. The CDR3 extends over 14 amino acids. CDR3 sequence reads: CASSATGGSQPQHF. CDR3 DNA sequence: TGTGCCAGCAGCGCTACAGGGGGCAGTCAGCCCCAGCATTTT.

J is TRBJ1-2 and V is TRBV3-1, with D possibly being TRBD1 (5 bases). V was clipped by 4 bases and J by 2 bases, with 14 bases between them. This CDR3 is built from 15 residues. Looked up from germline, CDR1 is LGHDT and CDR2 is YNNKEL (reference sequence). CDR3 DNA: TGTGCCAGCAGCCCAGGGTGGAGGGGAAACTATGGCTACACCTTC. Protein product: CASSPGWRGNYGYTF.

This clonotype came up a few times. The V and J genes are TRBV7-3 and TRBJ2-1, with 8 bases identical to TRBD1. This CDR3 comprises 14 residues. V lost 2 bases to trimming and J lost 14 bases; unmatched junction nucleotides: 11. Germline V lookup: CDR1 SGHTA, CDR2 FQGTGA. The CDR3 protein is CASSLGTGGKDKFF. CDR3 sequence (DNA): TGTGCCAGCAGCTTAGGTACAGGGGGGAAAGACAAGTTCTTC.

This clonotype was recorded a few times. The chain couples TRBV12-3 or TRBV12-4 to TRBJ2-7; unclear D gene. The V end was cut by 3 bases, the J end by 0 bases, with 12 bases between. This CDR3 is built from 15 residues. This CDR3 reads CASSFQDPSSYEQYF. CDR3 DNA: TGTGCCAGCAGTTTCCAGGACCCGAGCTCCTACGAGCAGTACTTC.

The chain has TRBV20-1 and TRBJ2-3; TRBD1 matches at 11 bases. V lost 5 bases, J lost 4 bases, and 8 bases stayed unmatched. The V gene's germline CDR1 is DFQATT and CDR2 SNEGSKA (reference sequence). CDR3 length equals 15 residues. DNA for the CDR3: TGCAGTGCTCAGGGGGGACAGGGGGGTCCAGATACGCAGTATTTT. It encodes CSAQGGQGGPDTQYF.

This clonotype was counted only a few times. The CDR3 nucleotides read TGCGCCAGCAGCCAGGGGACAGGGGTTGAGGAGACCCAGTACTTC. Translated, it gives CASSQGTGVEETQYF. V gene TRBV4-3 combines with J gene TRBJ2-5, with 10 bases fitting TRBD1. Germline CDR1 reads LGHNA; CDR2 reads YSLEER. CDR3 size: 15 residues. The trim removed 3 bases at V and 5 bases at J, leaving 6 bases unmatched.

The rearrangement links TRBV12-3 or TRBV12-4 to TRBJ1-5; D call uncertain. The CDR3 runs to 12 residues. Trimming removed 1 base at V and 9 bases at J, with 7 bases between. The CDR3 nucleotides read TGTGCCAGCAGTTTAGGTGTGGCGCCCCAGCATTTT. Protein sequence: CASSLGVAPQHF.

This clonotype occurred a few times. This chain joins TRBV15 and TRBJ2-5; D possibly corresponds to TRBD1 (6 bases). This CDR3 has 15 amino acids. Between the trimmed V and J ends, which lost 5 bases and 2 bases, there was a span of 15 bases. CDR1 is LNHNV and CDR2 is YYDKDF in the germline V gene (reference sequence). CDR3 amino acids: CATSGPGQLQETQYF. For the CDR3, the DNA is TGTGCCACCAGCGGCCCCGGACAGCTACAAGAGACCCAGTACTTC. The variable domain in full, with the rest retrieved from reference TRBV15 and TRBJ2-5, is DAMVIQNPRYQVTQFGKPVTLSCSQTLNHNVMYWYQQKSSQAPKLLFHYYDKDFNNEADTPDNFQSRRPNTSFCFLDIRSPGLGDTAMYLCATSGPGQLQETQYFGPGTRLLVL.

The chain employs TRBV5-1 and TRBJ1-1, with D maybe TRBD1 (5 bases). Germline V CDR1 and CDR2: SGHRS, YFSETQ. The CDR3 has 12 amino acids. V lost 7 bases to trimming and J lost 2 bases, with 9 bases between them. This CDR3 is CASAGDNTEAFF. As DNA, the CDR3 is TGCGCCAGCGCTGGGGACAACACTGAAGCTTTCTTT.

The chain is built from TRBV5-6 and TRBJ2-7; TRBD1 is a possible D gene (6 bases). From germline, CDR1 is SGHDT and CDR2 YYEEEE. The V and J ends lost 1 base and 5 bases respectively, with 19 bases between them. The CDR3 length is 16 residues. The CDR3 region has the DNA TGTGCCAGCAGCTTGTTAGGTGGGAACAGGGACCACGAGCAGTACTTC. Amino acids: CASSLLGGNRDHEQYF.